This paragraph covers one T cell receptor (beta chain) sequence. This sample is drawn from a study of blood T cell repertoires in COVID-19. Clones were sequenced by immunoSEQ multiplex PCR, and TCRdb holds only the in-frame ones, with some missing. The repertoire holds fewer than 700,000 clones, around 90% seen once, with roughly 8% in the top ten. This clonotype was sampled from a woman aged 45-60 years with COVID-19, enrolled during active disease. Material for sequencing was peripheral blood.

The chain's CDR3 is CATSDRRGSENNEQFF. CDR3 in DNA: TGTGCCACCAGTGACAGGCGGGGAAGCGAAAACAATGAGCAGTTCTTC. The gene calls are TRBV24-1 and TRBJ2-1, with D possibly matching TRBD2 (6 bases). V was trimmed by 4 bases and J by 5 bases, leaving 17 bases between them. Germline assignment: CDR1 KGHDR and CDR2 SFDVKD. The CDR3 loop spans 16 amino acids.